This T cell receptor beta chain was sequenced in a study of T cell changes during pregnancy in multiple sclerosis. The CDR3 has 15 amino acids. Germline lookup yields CDR1 MNHEY and CDR2 SVGAGI. V shed 4 bases and J 6 bases; nucleotides not matched to a gene: 6. Measured with immunoSEQ multiplex PCR; TCRdb has only the in-frame clones, and not every one. The table lists about 20,000 clones, about 85% of them singletons. The V and J genes are TRBV6-5 and TRBJ2-1, with 10 nucleotides matching TRBD2. The source material was CD8+ T cells from peripheral blood mononuclear cells, sampled after pregnancy. The receptor was derived from a female donor in good health, enrolled as a control in a pregnancy study. The CDR3 DNA is TGTGCCAGCAGTTCGGGACTAGCGACCTCCAATGAGCAGTTCTTC. Translated: CASSSGLATSNEQFF.